This T cell receptor (beta chain) was retrieved from a study of shared clonotypes between healthy human individuals. Germline V gives CDR1 GTSNPN, CDR2 SVGIG (reference sequence). V lost 1 base, J lost 7 bases, and 6 bases stayed unmatched. The CDR3 spans 13 residues. Method: immunoSEQ multiplex PCR; TCRdb's copy keeps in-frame clones and lacks some. The sample gives millions of clones, more than 80% of which show up once; 0.39% is in the top ten. Sample: naive CD4+ T cells from PBMCs. Specified subset: CD45RA+ positively selected. The chain combines TRBV30 with TRBJ1-2, with TRBD1 matching 7 bases. The receptor's source is a man younger than 35 in good health. Some clones in this sample may be carry-over from other donors' samples. This chain's CDR3 is CAWSDRDSGGYTF. As DNA, the CDR3 is TGTGCCTGGAGTGACCGGGACAGCGGTGGCTACACCTTC.